Here is one T cell receptor (beta chain) with its context. Its specificity is unknown. The PCR had 60 Vbeta and 13 Jbeta primers. Produced via immunoSEQ multiplex PCR; TCRdb's table is partial and in-frame only. The top ten hold roughly 5.8% of the sample, which has 130,000 or so clones, around 77% seen once. The data derive from a study of cytomegalovirus exposure and HLA in healthy donors. Overall study results and limits: Per published accounts, TCR beta sequences correctly predicted the HLA-A and HLA-B alleles of most subjects. The analysis excluded some indistinguishable V segments, including TRBV6-2 and TRBV6-3.

The germline CDR1 and CDR2 sequences are SQVTM and ANQGSEA. The CDR3 sequence is 14 residues long. This TCR was sampled from a man aged 18 to 29 in good health and CMV-seropositive. This rearrangement joins TRBV29-1 to TRBJ2-5, with D possibly TRBD2 on 7 matching bases. The DNA matches TRBJ2-7 better at its end, which makes the J call doubtful. The sample taken for sequencing was PBMCs. The chain's CDR3 is CSAAGGPGSYEQYF. The CDR3 DNA reads TGCAGCGCCGCCGGGGGGCCCGGCTCCTACGAGCAGTACTTC.